These 20 T cell receptor beta chains were sequenced from one sample in a study of cytomegalovirus exposure and HLA in healthy donors. The PCR had 60 Vbeta and 13 Jbeta primers. Method: immunoSEQ multiplex PCR; TCRdb's copy keeps in-frame clones and lacks some. This sample has more than 100,000 clones, with 79% found just once. Sequencing was performed on PBMCs. The receptor source for this set is a man aged 50 to 60 in good health and CMV-seropositive.

The gene calls are TRBV6-1 and TRBJ1-2; the D is unclear. V lost 7 bases to trimming and J lost 8 bases, with 11 bases between them. The CDR3 is 11 amino acids. Per germline, CDR1 MNHNS and CDR2 SASEGT. CDR3 in amino acids: CASTYSWGYTF. CDR3 nucleotide sequence: TGTGCCAGCACGTACTCTTGGGGCTACACCTTC.

The chain carries TRBV7-8 and TRBJ2-4; D call uncertain. The CDR3 contains 16 residues. The ends were cut back, 5 bases at V and 1 base at J, with 15 bases in the middle. The germline V gene encodes CDR1 SGHVS and CDR2 FQNEAQ. The chain's CDR3 is CASSGGEVGAKNIQYF. The CDR3 nucleotides are TGTGCCAGCAGCGGCGGAGAGGTCGGGGCCAAAAACATTCAGTACTTC. Full variable domain (outside the CDR3, taken from reference TRBV7-8 and TRBJ2-4): GAGVSQSPRYKVAKRGQDVALRCDPISGHVSLFWYQQALGQGPEFLTYFQNEAQLDKSGLPSDRFFAERPEGSVSTLKIQRTQQEDSAVYLCASSGGEVGAKNIQYFGAGTRLSVL.

The rearrangement joins TRBV11-3 to TRBJ2-1; 7 nucleotides agree with TRBD2. The CDR3 contains 15 residues. Germline lookup yields CDR1 SGHNT and CDR2 YENEEA. V shed 2 bases, J shed 3 bases, and the junction held 4 bases outside the gene matches. As DNA, the CDR3 is TGTGCCAGCAGCTTAATACAGCGGGGCTACAATGAGCAGTTCTTC. The encoded protein is CASSLIQRGYNEQFF. Using reference TRBV11-3 and TRBJ2-1 for the parts outside the CDR3, the full variable domain is EAGVVQSPRYKIIEKKQPVAFWCNPISGHNTLYWYLQNLGQGPELLIRYENEEAVDDSQLPKDRFSAERLKGVDSTLKIQPAELGDSAVYLCASSLIQRGYNEQFFGPGTRLTVL.

This chain connects TRBV7-9 to TRBJ1-2, with D hard to call. This CDR3 has 14 residues. V shed 5 bases and J shed 1 base, with 11 bases lying between them. CDR1 and CDR2 from the germline V gene are SEHNR and FQNEAQ (reference sequence). The chain's CDR3 is CASSPQNLNYGYTF. The CDR3 region has the DNA TGTGCCAGCAGCCCGCAGAACCTTAACTATGGCTACACCTTC.

This chain uses TRBV9 with TRBJ2-1; D ambiguous. This CDR3 is built from 17 residues. Germline V gives CDR1 SGDLS, CDR2 YYNGEE. Trimming removed 3 bases at V and 0 bases at J, with 16 bases between. CDR3 nucleotides: TGTGCCAGCAGCGACGCGATCCTCCGGAGCTCCTACAATGAGCAGTTCTTC. Its translation is CASSDAILRSSYNEQFF.

A few counts support this clone. The CDR3: CASSFGGLAVSSYEQYF. Written as DNA, the CDR3 is TGTGCCAGCAGTTTTGGAGGACTAGCGGTAAGCTCCTACGAGCAGTACTTC. The chain carries TRBV28 and TRBJ2-7; 10 bases match TRBD2. The CDR3 loop spans 17 amino acids. The germline CDR1 and CDR2 sequences are MDHEN and SYDVKM. J lost 0 bases, V lost 3 bases, and 8 bases had no gene match. The full variable domain, in which reference TRBV28 and TRBJ2-7 provide the parts outside the CDR3, is DVKVTQSSRYLVKRTGEKVFLECVQDMDHENMFWYRQDPGLGLRLIYFSYDVKMKEKGDIPEGYSVSREKKERFSLILESASTNQTSMYLCASSFGGLAVSSYEQYFGPGTRLTVT.

This clone was seen just once. The V and J genes are TRBV5-6 and TRBJ1-1; D may be TRBD1 (5 bases). This CDR3 spans 14 amino acids. CDR1 and CDR2 from the germline V gene are SGHDT and YYEEEE. V was shortened by 2 bases and J by 4 bases, with 12 bases between the two germline ends. The CDR3 DNA reads TGTGCCAGCAGCTTACAAGGTCAGGGCACTGAAGCTTTCTTT. This gives the protein CASSLQGQGTEAFF.

The V and J genes are TRBV12-5 and TRBJ1-6; no clear D. The germline V and J ends were trimmed by 2 bases and 5 bases, with 16 bases remaining between them. There are 17 residues in the CDR3. Germline values: CDR1 LGHNT, CDR2 FRNRAP. CDR3 nucleotide sequence: TGTGCTAGTGGTTTGCTGAAGGGATTCGGGGATAATTCACCCCTCCACTTT. It encodes CASGLLKGFGDNSPLHF.

The rearrangement uses TRBV7-9 and TRBJ1-1, with 8 nucleotides matching TRBD1. This CDR3 spans 16 amino acids. The V and J ends lost 5 bases and 1 base, in that order; junction bases with no gene match: 9. Germline V gives CDR1 SEHNR, CDR2 FQNEAQ (reference sequence). CDR3 loop: CASSPGGTGKNTEAFF. DNA for the CDR3: TGTGCCAGCAGCCCCGGCGGGACAGGAAAGAACACTGAAGCTTTCTTT.

The chain has TRBV7-2 and TRBJ1-5; 7 bases agree with TRBD1. Germline CDR1 SGHTA, CDR2 FQGNSA. This CDR3 contains 13 residues. Germline trimming cut 2 bases from V and 7 bases from J; bases unmatched to any gene: 2. The CDR3 protein is CASSLQGEQPQHF. CDR3 DNA sequence: TGTGCCAGCAGCTTACAGGGGGAGCAGCCCCAGCATTTT. Supplemented by reference TRBV7-2 and TRBJ1-5, the full variable domain reads GAGVSQSPSNKVTEKGKDVELRCDPISGHTALYWYRQSLGQGLEFLIYFQGNSAPDKSGLPSDRFSAERTGGSVSTLTIQRTQQEDSAVYLCASSLQGEQPQHFGDGTRLSIL.

This rearrangement joins TRBV5-1 to TRBJ2-1; 13 bases align to TRBD2. CDR1 is SGHRS, CDR2 YFSETQ, per germline. The ends lost 4 bases at V and 2 bases at J; junction bases unmatched: 6. The CDR3 runs to 17 residues. The CDR3 protein is CASSRRLAGGPYNEQFF. The CDR3 nucleotides are TGCGCCAGCAGCCGACGACTAGCGGGAGGCCCCTACAATGAGCAGTTCTTC.

This clone was detected only a few times. V usage is TRBV27 and J usage is TRBJ2-2; 9 positions match TRBD1. Germline V gives CDR1 MNHEY, CDR2 SMNVEV (reference sequence). The CDR3 is 15 amino acids. With V trimmed by 5 bases and J by 1 base, 2 bases remained unmatched. The CDR3, as DNA: TGTGCCAGCAGTAGGGACAGGGTGAACACCGGGGAGCTGTTTTTT. Translating gives CASSRDRVNTGELFF.

The V and J genes are TRBV7-2 and TRBJ2-7, with a tentative D call TRBD1 (6 bases). The V end was cut by 4 bases, the J end by 0 bases, with 10 bases between. Per germline, CDR1 SGHTA and CDR2 FQGNSA. This CDR3 spans 14 amino acids. The CDR3 DNA follows: TGTGCCAGCAGCTCTAACAGGGACTCCTACGAGCAGTACTTC. This translates into CASSSNRDSYEQYF.

V and J are TRBV29-1 and TRBJ1-3, with 8 bases that match TRBD1. The length of the CDR3 is 12 residues. Unmatched junction bases numbered 6, after V lost 7 bases and J lost 7 bases. CDR1 SQVTM and CDR2 ANQGSEA come from the germline V gene. The CDR3 here is CSADRGGNTIYF. In DNA, the CDR3 is TGCAGCGCTGACAGGGGTGGGAACACCATATATTTT.

Remarks on this clone: Germline is not matched at one junction end, which may reflect a read error. This chain links TRBV7-9 with TRBJ2-7, with D perhaps TRBD1 (6 bases). The length of the CDR3 is 12 residues. Looked up from germline, CDR1 is SEHNR and CDR2 is FQNEAQ (reference sequence). Here the CDR3 reads CSSSSYREGQYF. CDR3 coding DNA: TGTTCCAGCAGCTCGTACAGGGAAGGGCAGTACTTC. The full variable domain, its missing parts supplied by reference TRBV7-9 and TRBJ2-7, is DTGVSQNPRHKITKRGQNVTFRCDPISEHNRLYWYRQTLGQGPEFLTYFQNEAQLEKSRLLSDRFSAERPKGSFSTLEIQRTEQGDSAMYLCSSSSYREGQYFGPGTRLTVT.

This chain connects TRBV2 to TRBJ1-2; D is unclear. The V end lost 7 bases, the J end lost 4 bases, and 10 bases lay between the germline ends. CDR1 SNHLY and CDR2 FYNNEI come from the germline V gene. The CDR3 length is 12 residues. DNA for the CDR3: TGTGCCAGCACGGACTCTCTCTATGGCTACACCTTC. It is translated as CASTDSLYGYTF.

The gene calls are TRBV30 and TRBJ1-1, with D unclear. CDR1 is GTSNPN and CDR2 is SVGIG in the germline V gene (reference sequence). V lost 0 bases and J 4 bases, leaving 9 bases between the germline ends. This CDR3 is built from 13 residues. The CDR3 loop is CAWSVDRGTEAFF. DNA of the CDR3: TGTGCCTGGAGTGTAGATAGAGGCACTGAAGCTTTCTTT.

The CDR3 DNA is TGTGCCAGCAGGGAGAGAGCCCTACGCTCTGGGGCCAACGTCCTGACTTTC. Its translation: CASRERALRSGANVLTF. V and J are TRBV27 and TRBJ2-6; no clear D gene. The V end was cut by 6 bases, the J end by 0 bases, with 15 bases between. There are 17 residues in the CDR3. CDR1 is MNHEY, CDR2 SMNVEV, per germline (reference sequence). The variable domain in full, completed from reference TRBV27 and TRBJ2-6, reads EAQVTQNPRYLITVTGKKLTVTCSQNMNHEYMSWYRQDPGLGLRQIYYSMNVEVTDKGDVPEGYKVSRKEKRNFPLILESPSPNQTSLYFCASRERALRSGANVLTFGAGSRLTVL.

In its sample, this clone was seen once. This chain links TRBV9 with TRBJ2-1; 12 bases are a match to TRBD2. Per germline, CDR1 SGDLS and CDR2 YYNGEE. The CDR3 loop spans 20 amino acids. The J segment lost 4 bases and the V segment lost 0 bases, leaving 14 bases of the junction unmatched. CDR3 DNA sequence: TGTGCCAGCAGCGTAGCTACCAGTGGGCTAGCGGGAGGGAAATACAATGAGCAGTTCTTC. Protein product: CASSVATSGLAGGKYNEQFF.

The chain combines TRBV29-1 with TRBJ2-3; 13 bases match TRBD2. Germline V gives CDR1 SQVTM, CDR2 ANQGSEA. CDR3 length equals 16 residues. After removal of 4 bases from V and 7 bases from J, the junction contained 11 bases not matched to a gene. This chain's CDR3 is CSVVGIRTSGSNTQYF. In nucleotides, the CDR3 is TGCAGCGTTGTGGGAATCAGGACTAGCGGGAGTAATACGCAGTATTTT.